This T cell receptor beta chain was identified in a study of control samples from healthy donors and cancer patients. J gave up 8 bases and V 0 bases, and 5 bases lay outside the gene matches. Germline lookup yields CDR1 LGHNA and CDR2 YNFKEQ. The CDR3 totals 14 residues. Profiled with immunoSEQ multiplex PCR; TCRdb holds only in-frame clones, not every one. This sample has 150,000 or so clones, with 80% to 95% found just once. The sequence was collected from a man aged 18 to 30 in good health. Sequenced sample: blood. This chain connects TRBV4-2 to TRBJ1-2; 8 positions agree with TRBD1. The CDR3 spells CASSQEQDREGYTF. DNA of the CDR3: TGTGCCAGCAGCCAAGAACAGGACAGGGAGGGCTACACCTTC.